A single T cell receptor beta chain is shown here with its context. The assay was immunoSEQ multiplex PCR, and TCRdb's table has in-frame clones only and misses some. The repertoire has approximately 1,500,000 clones, around 98% of them found once; the top ten carry about 0.45%. This CDR3 contains 13 residues. CDR1 and CDR2 (germline): SGHTA, FQGTGA. With 5 bases removed from V and 4 bases from J, the gap between germline ends came to 11 bases. The sample is drawn from a study of shared clonotypes between healthy human individuals. This clonotype was sampled from a young man in good health. The specimen sequenced was naive CD4+ T cells sorted from blood. The subset here: CD45RA+ positively selected. The chain employs TRBV7-3 and TRBJ1-1; D unresolved. The CDR3 region has the DNA TGTGCCAGCAGCCCCAGGTGGGGCACTGAAGCTTTCTTT. Translated: CASSPRWGTEAFF.